Below, 30 T cell receptor beta chains from the same sample are listed, as sequenced in a study of beta chain features in type 1 diabetes. Every isolated RNA sample was fully reverse transcribed, so sequencing captured expressed TCRB transcripts. This table comes from immunoSEQ multiplex PCR, and its TCRdb copy is limited to in-frame clones, with some not included. The sample consists of a few hundred thousand clones, 9.6% of them appearing once. These receptors' antigens are unknown. Broader study findings: Shortening that was moderate but significant affected the TCRB CDR3s of Type 1 diabetes patients in all four CD4+ subsets.

The specimen sequenced was central memory CD4+ T cells from blood. The receptor source for this set is a man aged 30 to 39 with type 1 diabetes.

CDR3: CASSLGPGRYEQYF. The CDR3 coding sequence is TGTGCCAGCAGCTTAGGGCCGGGGCGCTACGAGCAGTACTTC. The chain joins TRBV7-8 to TRBJ2-7; D is tentatively TRBD1 or TRBD2 (5 bases each). Germline CDR1 SGHVS, CDR2 FQNEAQ. Trimming removed 1 base from V and 3 bases from J, with 10 bases in between. The CDR3 extends over 14 amino acids. The entire variable domain, with the rest obtained from reference TRBV7-8 and TRBJ2-7, is as follows: GAGVSQSPRYKVAKRGQDVALRCDPISGHVSLFWYQQALGQGPEFLTYFQNEAQLDKSGLPSDRFFAERPEGSVSTLKIQRTQQEDSAVYLCASSLGPGRYEQYFGPGTRLTVT.

The CDR3 region has the DNA TGTGCCAGCAGTCGGGACAGGGACTACGAGCAGTACTTC. Protein: CASSRDRDYEQYF. The J gene is TRBJ2-7, the V gene TRBV6-5; TRBD1 matches at 9 bases. CDR1 MNHEY and CDR2 SVGAGI come from the germline V gene. The CDR3 length is 13 residues. Trimming at V came to 5 bases and at J to 3 bases, leaving 2 bases not matched to a gene.

This clone was observed a single time. The chain joins TRBV7-9 to TRBJ2-2; 11 bases are shared with TRBD2. V shed 5 bases and J 5 bases; nucleotides not matched to a gene: 4. This CDR3 region has 15 residues. CDR1 and CDR2 (germline): SEHNR, FQNEAQ (reference sequence). The CDR3 here is CASSAASGRTGELFF. CDR3 nucleotides: TGTGCCAGCAGCGCGGCTAGCGGGAGGACCGGGGAGCTGTTTTTT.

Only a few counts were recorded for this clone. This sequence joins TRBV18 and TRBJ2-7, with D maybe TRBD1 (5 bases). The CDR3 has 11 residues. V lost 1 base to trimming and J lost 12 bases, with 10 bases between them. Germline CDR1 is KGHSH and CDR2 is LQKENI. The CDR3 DNA is TGTGCCAGCTCACCACAAGGGGATCTGTACTTC. This sequence encodes CASSPQGDLYF.

This clone was detected only a few times. The chain joins TRBV14 to TRBJ2-5, with D tentatively TRBD1 or TRBD2 (6 bases each). Germline V gene sequence: CDR1 SGHDN, CDR2 FVKESK. Trimming removed 1 base from V and 4 bases from J, with 10 bases in between. CDR3 length: 14 amino acids. The CDR3 sequence is CASSQVGGAETQYF. The CDR3 region has the DNA TGTGCCAGCAGCCAAGTGGGGGGCGCAGAGACCCAGTACTTC.

In its sample, this clone was seen a few times. CDR3 protein: CASTGYETQYF. The DNA for the CDR3 is TGTGCCAGTACGGGGTACGAGACCCAGTACTTC. This sequence joins TRBV19 and TRBJ2-5; TRBD2 is a possible D gene (5 bases). CDR1 and CDR2 (germline): LNHDA, SQIVND (reference sequence). There are 11 residues in the CDR3. Trimming stripped 7 bases from V and 5 bases from J, with 8 bases between.

The CDR3 sequence is CASSPIRNEQFF. The CDR3 bases are TGTGCCAGCTCACCAATAAGGAATGAGCAGTTCTTC. This sequence joins TRBV18 and TRBJ2-1; no definite D call. This CDR3 spans 12 amino acids. V was pared by 2 bases and J by 7 bases, with 6 bases between. CDR1 and CDR2 from the germline V gene are KGHSH and LQKENI.

This clone was detected a few times. The chain employs TRBV11-2 and TRBJ2-7; TRBD2 agrees at 15 bases. This CDR3 has 19 amino acids. Germline V lookup: CDR1 SGHAT, CDR2 FQNNGV. Trimming at V came to 6 bases and at J to 2 bases, leaving 14 bases not matched to a gene. CDR3 DNA sequence: TGTGCCAGCAGTTCTCCGGGACTAGCGGGAGGTGTTGTCCCCTACGAGCAGTACTTC. This translates into CASSSPGLAGGVVPYEQYF.

This clone was detected many times. The V and J genes are TRBV28 and TRBJ2-6; 8 nucleotides agree with TRBD1. This CDR3 is 15 amino acids long. The germline V gene has CDR1 MDHEN and CDR2 SYDVKM. After removal of 4 bases from V and 4 bases from J, the junction contained 3 bases not matched to a gene. The CDR3 here is CASSSGGAGANVLTF. The CDR3 region has the DNA TGTGCCAGCAGTTCAGGGGGCGCCGGGGCCAACGTCCTGACTTTC.

This clone was observed many times. The CDR3 spells CASSDDRVYGYTF. Here the CDR3 DNA reads TGTGCCAGCAGTGATGACAGGGTCTATGGCTACACCTTC. The chain couples TRBV25-1 to TRBJ1-2; 7 bases are shared with TRBD1. The V gene's germline CDR1 is MGHDK and CDR2 SYGVNS. Germline trimming cut 3 bases from V and 4 bases from J; bases unmatched to any gene: 2. CDR3 length: 13 residues.

This clone occurred a few times. This chain connects TRBV25-1 to TRBJ2-1; either TRBD1 or TRBD2 may fit D (5 bases each). The CDR3 runs to 15 residues. Deletions cut 4 bases from V and 2 bases from J, with 12 bases between. Per germline, CDR1 MGHDK and CDR2 SYGVNS. The chain's CDR3 is CASSVGTGTYNEQFF. The CDR3 DNA reads TGTGCCAGCAGTGTAGGGACCGGAACCTACAATGAGCAGTTCTTC.

This clone was seen only a few times. The CDR3 DNA is TGCGCCAGCAGCTTAAGGACGAATCTGATGGACTACACCTTC. Amino acid sequence: CASSLRTNLMDYTF. V is TRBV5-1 and J is TRBJ1-2; no firm D call. CDR3 length: 14 amino acids. CDR1 and CDR2 from the germline V gene are SGHRS and YFSETQ. V shed 2 bases and J shed 10 bases, with 18 bases lying between them.

The genes are TRBV5-1 and TRBJ2-6; TRBD1 might be the D (6 bases). There are 16 residues in the CDR3. Germline V CDR1 and CDR2: SGHRS, YFSETQ. Trimming shortened V by 0 bases and J by 4 bases, and 11 bases separated the two germline ends. CDR3 sequence: CASSLDPGVGANVLTF. The CDR3 coding sequence is TGCGCCAGCAGCTTGGATCCAGGGGTGGGGGCCAACGTCCTGACTTTC. Supplemented by reference TRBV5-1 and TRBJ2-6, the full variable domain reads KAGVTQTPRYLIKTRGQQVTLSCSPISGHRSVSWYQQTPGQGLQFLFEYFSETQRNKGNFPGRFSGRQFSNSRSEMNVSTLELGDSALYLCASSLDPGVGANVLTFGAGSRLTVL.

In its sample, this clone was seen a few times. The V and J genes are TRBV27 and TRBJ2-7; D remains unclear. This CDR3 has 15 residues. Germline lookup yields CDR1 MNHEY and CDR2 SMNVEV (reference sequence). Trimming pared 6 bases from V and 3 bases from J, leaving 18 bases between. The CDR3 loop reads CASSQAPRPYYEQYF. For the CDR3, the DNA is TGTGCCAGCAGCCAAGCACCGAGGCCCTACTACGAGCAGTACTTC.

Notes on this clone: The junction differs from germline at one of its ends, possibly a read error. The genes are TRBV10-3 and TRBJ2-2, with D possibly being TRBD2 (6 bases). The CDR3 has 15 amino acids. CDR1 and CDR2 from the germline V gene are ENHRY and SYGVKD. The chain's CDR3 is CAISETGSGTGELLF. The CDR3 nucleotides read TGTGCCATCAGCGAGACCGGGAGCGGCACCGGGGAGCTGCTTTTT.

There are a few counts of this clone. This rearrangement joins TRBV19 to TRBJ2-7, with D perhaps given as TRBD1 or TRBD2 (5 bases each). Germline-derived CDR1 and CDR2 are LNHDA and SQIVND (reference sequence). V lost 6 bases and J lost 0, with 15 bases in between. The CDR3 has 15 residues. Written as DNA, the CDR3 is TGTGCCAGTAGCGACCGGGACCGGAGCTCCTACGAGCAGTACTTC. Amino acid sequence: CASSDRDRSSYEQYF.

This clone was counted only a few times. The chain combines TRBV28 with TRBJ2-4; 8 nucleotides agree with TRBD1. The CDR3 runs to 15 residues. Germline CDR1 MDHEN, CDR2 SYDVKM. The V gene end was trimmed by 6 bases and the J gene end by 1 base; junction bases not matched to a gene: 5. In DNA form, the CDR3 reads TGTGCCAGCAGCCGGGACAGGTGGGCCAAAAACATTCAGTACTTC. Amino acid sequence: CASSRDRWAKNIQYF.

The sample holds a few counts of this clone. The chain links TRBV13 to TRBJ2-1, with 10 bases matching TRBD2. V was clipped by 0 bases and J by 5 bases; unmatched bases: 4. CDR1 and CDR2 from the germline V gene are PRHDT and FYEKMQ (reference sequence). The CDR3 totals 16 residues. The CDR3 region is CASSLGSGRSHNEQFF. CDR3 nucleotide sequence: TGTGCCAGCAGCTTAGGTAGCGGGAGGAGTCACAATGAGCAGTTCTTC.

The sample holds a few counts of this clone. V usage is TRBV10-1 and J usage is TRBJ2-6; D is ambiguous. Trimming stripped 6 bases from V and 0 bases from J, with 0 bases between. Germline assignment: CDR1 WNHNN and CDR2 SYGVQD (reference sequence). The CDR3 has 12 amino acids. CDR3 sequence reads: CASSSGANVLTF. CDR3 in DNA: TGCGCCAGCAGCTCTGGGGCCAACGTCCTGACTTTC.

In this sample, this clone turned up a few times. This chain connects TRBV18 to TRBJ1-1; D call uncertain. The V gene's germline CDR1 is KGHSH and CDR2 LQKENI. V was clipped by 2 bases and J by 0 bases, with 7 bases between them. The CDR3 has 14 residues. The CDR3 is CASSPGYMNTEAFF. The CDR3 region has the DNA TGTGCCAGCTCACCAGGGTACATGAACACTGAAGCTTTCTTT.

The V call is TRBV11-2, the J call TRBJ2-1; 8 nucleotides agree with TRBD2. The CDR3 is 13 residues long. J gave up 1 base and V 8 bases, and 1 base lay outside the gene matches. Germline CDR1 SGHAT, CDR2 FQNNGV. In DNA form, the CDR3 reads TGTGCCAGCGCTAGCGGGTCCTACAATGAGCAGTTCTTC. The encoded protein is CASASGSYNEQFF.

In this sample, this clone turned up a few times. The genes are TRBV6-1 and TRBJ1-1; D remains unclear. This CDR3 comprises 16 residues. The V gene lost 3 bases and the J gene lost 0 bases, with 14 bases spanning the gap. Looked up from germline, CDR1 is MNHNS and CDR2 is SASEGT. DNA for the CDR3: TGTGCCAGCAGTGAGAGGCAGGAATACATGAACACTGAAGCTTTCTTT. The encoded protein is CASSERQEYMNTEAFF.

There are a few counts of this clone. The chain links TRBV6-5 to TRBJ2-3; D perhaps matches TRBD1 (6 bases). V lost 6 bases to trimming and J lost 5 bases, with 12 bases between them. The CDR3 is 13 amino acids. Germline V lookup: CDR1 MNHEY, CDR2 SVGAGI. CDR3 residues: CASSVTRGDTQYF. CDR3 coding DNA: TGTGCCAGCAGCGTAACCAGGGGAGATACGCAGTATTTT.

This chain links TRBV27 with TRBJ1-5; D possibly corresponds to TRBD1 (6 bases). The CDR3 consists of 14 residues. V was trimmed by 6 bases and J by 4 bases, leaving 13 bases between them. Germline CDR1 and CDR2: MNHEY and SMNVEV (reference sequence). This chain's CDR3 is CASSRDRMNQPQHF. In DNA, the CDR3 is TGTGCCAGCAGCCGTGACAGGATGAATCAGCCCCAGCATTTT.

This clone was counted between two and nine times. Here the CDR3 DNA reads TGTGCCAGCAGTTTATGGCAGGGCACAGATACGCAGTATTTT. This codes for CASSLWQGTDTQYF. The chain uses TRBV28 and TRBJ2-3; D is ambiguous. V lost 0 bases and J 1 base, leaving 5 bases between the germline ends. The germline V gene encodes CDR1 MDHEN and CDR2 SYDVKM. The length of the CDR3 is 14 residues.

This clone was counted a few times. The rearrangement uses TRBV12-1 and TRBJ1-5; TRBD1, as called in the table, went unchecked against the DNA. TRBV12-1 is noted as a pseudogene. This CDR3 is 18 amino acids long. CDR3 residues: CASSFASLTGQANQPQHF. The CDR3 DNA follows: TGTGCCAGCAGCTTTGCGAGTCTTACCGGACAGGCCAATCAGCCCCAGCATTTT.

This clone showed up just a few times. This chain connects TRBV15 to TRBJ2-1; D not resolved. Germline CDR1 reads LNHNV; CDR2 reads YYDKDF (reference sequence). V was cut by 0 bases and J by 9 bases, with 15 bases left in between. The CDR3 contains 15 residues. CDR3 sequence reads: CATSRDLGSRAEQFF. The CDR3 DNA follows: TGTGCCACCAGCAGAGATCTGGGGTCCCGGGCTGAGCAGTTCTTC.

The genes are TRBV6-5 and TRBJ1-1, with D hard to call. The V and J ends lost 0 bases and 11 bases respectively, with 13 bases between them. CDR1 and CDR2 from the germline V gene are MNHEY and SVGAGI. CDR3 length: 13 amino acids. In nucleotides, the CDR3 is TGTGCCAGCAGTTACTCGAGTTTTACGGCCGCTTTCTTT. Its protein product is CASSYSSFTAAFF.

This clone has more than one count but fewer than ten. This CDR3 reads CASSLKLANTEAFF. Here the CDR3 DNA reads TGTGCCAGCAGTTTAAAGTTGGCGAACACTGAAGCTTTCTTT. J is TRBJ1-1 and V is TRBV28; no clear D gene. The CDR3 has 14 residues. V was pared by 2 bases and J by 1 base, with 8 bases between. Germline V lookup: CDR1 MDHEN, CDR2 SYDVKM.

This clone was seen a few times. The genes are TRBV9 and TRBJ2-5; D is perhaps TRBD1 or TRBD2 (5 bases each). CDR1 SGDLS and CDR2 YYNGEE come from the germline V gene. The CDR3 extends over 13 amino acids. The V end lost 5 bases, the J end lost 6 bases, and 14 bases lay between the germline ends. CDR3 nucleotide sequence: TGTGCCAGCAGTTCTACAGGCGGGCAGACCCAGTACTTC. Translation gives CASSSTGGQTQYF.